Each of the 23 T cell receptor beta chains below was sequenced from the same sample in a study of blood T cell repertoires in COVID-19. Sequencing was performed with immunoSEQ multiplex PCR; in TCRdb, only in-frame clones are kept and a portion is missing. The sample yields 29,000 or so clones, roughly 80% seen once. The sequenced material came from peripheral blood. These receptors were taken from a woman in her seventies with acute or convalescent COVID-19.

The chain combines TRBV27 with TRBJ2-7; 9 positions match TRBD1. V dropped 5 bases and J dropped 6; count of bases not matched to a gene: 11. The length of the CDR3 is 15 residues. Germline assignment: CDR1 MNHEY and CDR2 SMNVEV (reference sequence). This CDR3 is CASSTYGTGLSEQYF. The CDR3 nucleotides read TGTGCCAGCAGTACTTATGGGACAGGGTTATCCGAGCAGTACTTC.

The V gene is TRBV13, the J gene TRBJ2-2; D gene uncertain. The CDR3 spans 15 residues. Germline-derived CDR1 and CDR2 are PRHDT and FYEKMQ (reference sequence). Trimming pared 3 bases from V and 1 base from J, leaving 9 bases between. The DNA for the CDR3 is TGTGCCAGCAGCTTGGTACAGAAGAACACCGGGGAGCTGTTTTTT. Its protein product is CASSLVQKNTGELFF.

This clone has just a few counts. This sequence joins TRBV28 and TRBJ2-7; tentatively, D is TRBD1 (5 bases). The germline V gene has CDR1 MDHEN and CDR2 SYDVKM. CDR3 length equals 14 residues. Between the trimmed V and J ends, which lost 2 bases and 1 base, there was a span of 9 bases. CDR3 nucleotide sequence: TGTGCCAGCAGTTTACAGGGAAGTTCCTACGAGCAGTACTTC. Translated, it gives CASSLQGSSYEQYF.

The V and J genes are TRBV6-5 and TRBJ2-7; possibly TRBD1 for D (6 bases). The CDR3 has 14 amino acids. CDR1 and CDR2 from the germline V gene are MNHEY and SVGAGI. V lost 7 bases and J lost 0, with 13 bases in between. The CDR3 DNA sequence: TGTGCCAGCACAGGGGCGGTGAGCTCCTACGAGCAGTACTTC. Translated: CASTGAVSSYEQYF.

The rearrangement uses TRBV28 and TRBJ1-5; 7 bases align to TRBD1. After removal of 5 bases from V and 0 bases from J, the junction contained 1 base not matched to a gene. CDR1 MDHEN and CDR2 SYDVKM come from the germline V gene. The CDR3 length is 14 residues. The CDR3 DNA follows: TGTGCCAGCAGTGCAGGGGGTAGCAATCAGCCCCAGCATTTT. This codes for CASSAGGSNQPQHF.

The CDR3 nucleotides read TGTGCCATCAGTGAGAGACAGGAGTATGGCTACACCTTC. The encoded protein is CAISERQEYGYTF. The chain carries TRBV10-3 and TRBJ1-2, with D maybe TRBD1 (6 bases). The germline V gene encodes CDR1 ENHRY and CDR2 SYGVKD. The CDR3 loop spans 13 amino acids. Trimming removed 2 bases at V and 5 bases at J, with 9 bases between.

The chain carries TRBV11-1 and TRBJ2-7; 9 bases agree with TRBD1. V gave up 0 bases and J gave up 2 bases; unmatched junction bases: 2. Germline lookup yields CDR1 SGHAT and CDR2 FQDESV (reference sequence). CDR3 length: 15 amino acids. CDR3 bases: TGTGCCAGCAGCTTAGCTCGGACAGGGGCCTACGAGCAGTACTTC. Its protein product is CASSLARTGAYEQYF.

The chain carries TRBV19 and TRBJ2-7; 7 bases agree with TRBD2. Per germline, CDR1 LNHDA and CDR2 SQIVND (reference sequence). The CDR3 is 15 residues long. The ends lost 3 bases at V and 0 bases at J; junction bases unmatched: 5. CDR3 sequence reads: CASSISGGPSYEQYF. The DNA for the CDR3 is TGTGCCAGTAGTATTTCGGGGGGTCCCTCCTACGAGCAGTACTTC.

The chain recombines TRBV19 with TRBJ2-2, with TRBD1 matching over 9 bases. Trimming took 8 bases from V and 4 from J; bases not matched to a gene: 14. Germline V CDR1 and CDR2: LNHDA, SQIVND (reference sequence). The length of the CDR3 is 17 residues. The CDR3 is CASQRSPGQGTTGELFF. CDR3 nucleotide sequence: TGTGCCAGTCAAAGGTCCCCGGGACAGGGTACCACCGGGGAGCTGTTTTTT. The full variable domain, in which reference TRBV19 and TRBJ2-2 provide the parts outside the CDR3, is DGGITQSPKYLFRKEGQNVTLSCEQNLNHDAMYWYRQDPGQGLRLIYYSQIVNDFQKGDIAEGYSVSREKKESFPLTVTSAQKNPTAFYLCASQRSPGQGTTGELFFGEGSRLTVL.

Here the CDR3 DNA reads TGCGCCAGCAGCCAAGATCGGCCAGGGGCCACGAACACCGGGGAGCTGTTTTTT. It codes for CASSQDRPGATNTGELFF. V is TRBV4-3 and J is TRBJ2-2, with D maybe TRBD1 (6 bases). The germline V and J ends were trimmed by 0 bases and 0 bases, with 14 bases remaining between them. This CDR3 comprises 18 residues. Per germline, CDR1 LGHNA and CDR2 YSLEER.

The chain employs TRBV9 and TRBJ2-3; D call uncertain. This CDR3 has 15 residues. Germline V gene sequence: CDR1 SGDLS, CDR2 YYNGEE. Trimming left V 3 bases short and J 0 bases short, with 11 bases between. CDR3 protein: CASSDFAVSTDTQYF. In DNA, the CDR3 is TGTGCCAGCAGCGACTTCGCGGTAAGCACAGATACGCAGTATTTT. The full variable domain, its missing parts supplied by reference TRBV9 and TRBJ2-3, is DSGVTQTPKHLITATGQRVTLRCSPRSGDLSVYWYQQSLDQGLQFLIQYYNGEERAKGNILERFSAQQFPDLHSELNLSSLELGDSALYFCASSDFAVSTDTQYFGPGTRLTVL.

V gene TRBV10-3 combines with J gene TRBJ2-7; TRBD1 matches 8 bases. Germline CDR1 is ENHRY and CDR2 is SYGVKD. Trimming took 7 bases from V and 0 from J; bases not matched to a gene: 5. CDR3 length: 14 amino acids. CDR3 in amino acids: CAIKPDRGSYEQYF. For the CDR3, the DNA is TGTGCCATCAAACCCGACAGGGGCTCCTACGAGCAGTACTTC.

The V and J genes are TRBV19 and TRBJ1-2, with D perhaps matching TRBD1 (6 bases). Trimming cost V 3 bases and J 4 bases, with 12 bases left between them. Germline CDR1 is LNHDA and CDR2 is SQIVND (reference sequence). CDR3 length: 14 amino acids. The CDR3: CASSIGQGRYGYTF. The DNA of the CDR3 is TGTGCCAGTAGTATTGGTCAGGGGCGCTATGGCTACACCTTC.

The CDR3: CASSPGQGRGQFF. The CDR3 bases are TGTGCCAGCAGCCCCGGACAAGGACGAGGGCAGTTCTTC. The V call is TRBV11-3, the J call TRBJ2-1, with D possibly TRBD1 on 5 matching bases. The CDR3 sequence is 13 residues long. CDR1 is SGHNT, CDR2 YENEEA, per germline. Trimming pared 5 bases from V and 12 bases from J, leaving 17 bases between.

The table lists this clone with a few counts. This chain connects TRBV18 to TRBJ2-7, with 9 bases identical to TRBD1. The CDR3 totals 16 residues. V was pared by 4 bases and J by 0 bases, with 7 bases of the junction left unmatched. Germline V CDR1 and CDR2: KGHSH, LQKENI. The CDR3 sequence: CASSLTGTGPSYEQYF. The CDR3 DNA follows: TGTGCCAGCTCACTCACCGGGACAGGGCCCTCCTACGAGCAGTACTTC.

V gene TRBV10-3 combines with J gene TRBJ1-1, with 10 positions matching TRBD1. This CDR3 contains 15 residues. Germline V gene sequence: CDR1 ENHRY, CDR2 SYGVKD. With V trimmed by 7 bases and J by 2 bases, 7 bases remained unmatched. CDR3 loop: CAITPGQGRNTEAFF. CDR3 nucleotide sequence: TGTGCCATCACCCCGGGACAGGGGAGAAACACTGAAGCTTTCTTT.

This clone is a singleton in its sample. The V and J genes are TRBV5-1 and TRBJ2-1, with 10 bases fitting TRBD2. The CDR3 is 16 residues long. After removal of 0 bases from V and 6 bases from J, the junction contained 6 bases not matched to a gene. In germline, CDR1 is SGHRS, CDR2 YFSETQ. This CDR3 is CASSLALSSGSNEQFF. The CDR3 DNA reads TGCGCCAGCAGCTTGGCATTGTCTAGCGGGAGCAATGAGCAGTTCTTC.

Only a few counts were recorded for this clone. This chain connects TRBV24-1 to TRBJ2-3; 10 bases line up with TRBD1. V was clipped by 1 base and J by 2 bases; unmatched bases: 8. The CDR3 is 18 amino acids. The germline V gene has CDR1 KGHDR and CDR2 SFDVKD. The CDR3 region is CATSDFRDRGLITDTQYF. The DNA for the CDR3 is TGTGCCACCAGTGATTTCAGAGACAGGGGGCTCATCACAGATACGCAGTATTTT.

The chain carries TRBV21-1 and TRBJ1-2; the table calls TRBD1, which could not be checked here. TRBV21-1 is termed a pseudogene. This CDR3 comprises 14 residues. CDR3 region: CASTIQGDRYGYTF. The CDR3 bases are TGTGCCAGCACTATACAGGGAGATAGGTATGGCTACACCTTC.

The chain joins TRBV6-4 to TRBJ2-2; no clear D. The CDR3 spans 15 residues. The V end was cut by 2 bases, the J end by 0 bases, with 7 bases between. Germline lookup yields CDR1 MRHNA and CDR2 SNTAGT. The CDR3 loop reads CASSDEVANTGELFF. The CDR3 region has the DNA TGTGCCAGCAGTGACGAGGTTGCGAACACCGGGGAGCTGTTTTTT.

The chain uses TRBV6-5 and TRBJ2-6; D may be TRBD1 (6 bases). Per germline, CDR1 MNHEY and CDR2 SVGAGI. The CDR3 consists of 16 residues. V was clipped by 2 bases and J by 0 bases, with 8 bases between them. The CDR3, as DNA: TGTGCCAGCAGTTACAGACAGGTCTCTGGGGCCAACGTCCTGACTTTC. It encodes CASSYRQVSGANVLTF.

This clone has ten or more counts. As DNA, the CDR3 is TGTGCCAGCAGCTTTGTAGCAGGGGGCTTCCCAGATACGCAGTATTTT. It yields the protein CASSFVAGGFPDTQYF. The chain joins TRBV7-9 to TRBJ2-3; 8 bases align to TRBD1. This CDR3 region has 16 residues. V gave up 3 bases and J gave up 4 bases; unmatched junction bases: 9. Germline CDR1 and CDR2: SEHNR and FQNEAQ (reference sequence).

The rearrangement joins TRBV21-1 to TRBJ2-7; no DNA check was done on the table's D call, TRBD2. TRBV21-1 represents a pseudogene. This CDR3 has 16 residues. Here the CDR3 DNA reads TGTGCCAGCACTACAGCTAGCGGGAGGACCTCCTACGAGCAGTACTTC. This encodes CASTTASGRTSYEQYF.